What follows are 31 T cell receptor beta chains derived from one specimen sequenced in a study of CD8 T cells in Susac syndrome (dated by TCRdb to the late 2010s). Library prep was done by the immunoSEQ multiplex PCR assay. RNA was extracted using the RNeasy kit, and 0.5 to 1 microgram was reverse transcribed with random hexamers. TCRdb handled the public reads itself, with Q25 trimming in fastp and clone calling in MiXCR, and kept productive beta chains. Here each entry gathers all rows of one CDR3 protein and keeps the most common genes and DNA. The sample contains about 180,000 distinct CDR3 sequences, 90% to 95% of them found a single time. Clones ranked in the top ten supply roughly 0.16% of the sample. Sequenced material: CD8+ T cells from PBMCs. Source of these receptors: a human donor with multiple sclerosis.

The genes are TRBV13 and TRBJ2-3, with 13 nucleotides matching TRBD2. The CDR3 loop spans 17 amino acids. CDR1 PRHDT and CDR2 FYEKMQ come from the germline V gene (reference sequence). V lost 4 bases, J lost 2 bases, and 6 bases stayed unmatched. The CDR3 DNA follows: TGTGCCAGCAGCTCCCGACTAGCGGGGGGCCTCACAGATACGCAGTATTTT. Its translation: CASSSRLAGGLTDTQYF.

The chain combines TRBV29-1 with TRBJ2-5; the match to TRBD2 covers 7 bases. The germline V gene has CDR1 SQVTM and CDR2 ANQGSEA. This CDR3 contains 15 residues. V lost 4 bases and J lost 5; bases outside the gene matches: 13. The CDR3 loop reads CSVAGGDWPRETQYF. DNA of the CDR3: TGCAGCGTTGCTGGGGGGGACTGGCCCCGGGAGACCCAGTACTTC.

The chain is built from TRBV2 and TRBJ2-7, with 8 bases that match TRBD1. Trimming at V came to 11 bases and at J to 2 bases, leaving 8 bases not matched to a gene. The CDR3 spans 13 residues. The V gene's germline CDR1 is SNHLY and CDR2 FYNNEI. The CDR3 DNA reads as TGTGCCGGAGACTCGACAGGGGCCTACGAGCAGTACTTC. Translation: CAGDSTGAYEQYF.

The chain is built from TRBV25-1 and TRBJ2-3; 10 positions match TRBD2. CDR1 MGHDK and CDR2 SYGVNS come from the germline V gene. This CDR3 is 14 amino acids long. The ends lost 5 bases at V and 4 bases at J; junction bases unmatched: 3. The CDR3, as DNA: TGTGCCAGCAGTTCCCTAGCGGGAGCAGATACGCAGTATTTT. Translation: CASSSLAGADTQYF.

This chain connects TRBV7-9 to TRBJ2-1; weak D call: TRBD2 (5 bases). The V gene's germline CDR1 is SEHNR and CDR2 FQNEAQ (reference sequence). Trimming took 5 bases from V and 8 from J, leaving 13 bases between them. The CDR3 loop spans 13 amino acids. The CDR3 loop is CASSLVSADEQFF. The CDR3, as DNA: TGTGCCAGCAGCCTTGTATCAGCGGATGAGCAGTTCTTC.

This rearrangement joins TRBV20-1 to TRBJ1-5; maybe TRBD1 (5 bases). The CDR3 has 16 amino acids. The ends were cut back, 1 base at V and 0 bases at J, with 13 bases in the middle. Germline V CDR1 and CDR2: DFQATT, SNEGSKA (reference sequence). Here the CDR3 DNA reads TGCAGTGCTAGAGCTCAGGGCAGATATAGCAATCAGCCCCAGCATTTT. As protein: CSARAQGRYSNQPQHF.

This sequence joins TRBV4-2 and TRBJ2-3, with TRBD2 identical over 9 bases. Germline-derived CDR1 and CDR2 are LGHNA and YNFKEQ. CDR3 length: 15 amino acids. V was clipped by 4 bases and J by 3 bases; unmatched bases: 5. The CDR3 nucleotides are TGTGCCAGCAGCCCTTTCGCGGGGGGGACAGATACGCAGTATTTT. This codes for CASSPFAGGTDTQYF.

This clonotype occurred once. This sequence joins TRBV5-1 and TRBJ2-1, with D maybe TRBD2 (6 bases). V lost 1 base and J lost 3, with 11 bases in between. The CDR3 is made up of 15 amino acids. CDR1 and CDR2 (germline): SGHRS, YFSETQ. The DNA of the CDR3 is TGCGCCAGCAGCTTGTCAGCGGGCCTCTACAATGAGCAGTTCTTC. It codes for CASSLSAGLYNEQFF.

In its sample, this clonotype was seen a few times. The chain recombines TRBV5-4 with TRBJ2-5, with 10 bases that match TRBD1. Germline V gene data show CDR1 as SGHNT and CDR2 as YYREEE (reference sequence). This CDR3 region has 17 residues. V lost 4 bases and J lost 4; bases outside the gene matches: 13. The CDR3 bases are TGTGCCAGCAGCCATCAGGGACAGGGGCAGAACTTAGAGACCCAGTACTTC. It translates to CASSHQGQGQNLETQYF.

This clonotype occurred once. J is TRBJ1-6 and V is TRBV3-1, with D unresolved. CDR3 length equals 14 residues. V dropped 4 bases and J dropped 8 bases, with 12 bases sitting between them. CDR1 is LGHDT, CDR2 YNNKEL, per germline (reference sequence). In nucleotides, the CDR3 is TGTGCCAGCAGCCTTGCGGCCCGGGATTCACCCCTCCACTTT. It codes for CASSLAARDSPLHF. The whole variable domain, remainder taken from reference TRBV3-1 and TRBJ1-6, is DTAVSQTPKYLVTQMGNDKSIKCEQNLGHDTMYWYKQDSKKFLKIMFSYNNKELIINETVPNRFSPKSPDKAHLNLHINSLELGDSAVYFCASSLAARDSPLHFGNGTRLTVT.

The chain recombines TRBV12-3 or TRBV12-4 with TRBJ1-2; the D is unclear. Trimming pared 5 bases from V and 0 bases from J, leaving 10 bases between. The CDR3 contains 14 residues. The CDR3 DNA reads as TGTGCCAGCAGTCCGTTAGGGCCTAACTATGGCTACACCTTC. Its protein product is CASSPLGPNYGYTF.

The V gene is TRBV10-3, the J gene TRBJ2-1; 7 nucleotides line up with TRBD2. CDR1 and CDR2 (germline): ENHRY, SYGVKD. J lost 1 base, V lost 6 bases, and 6 bases had no gene match. CDR3 length equals 15 residues. CDR3: CAIRDLAASYNEQFF. The CDR3 DNA is TGTGCCATCAGGGACCTAGCGGCGTCCTACAATGAGCAGTTCTTC.

The rearrangement uses TRBV5-4 and TRBJ2-1; D uncertain. V was cut by 4 bases and J by 7 bases, with 15 bases left in between. CDR1 and CDR2 (germline): SGHNT, YYREEE (reference sequence). The length of the CDR3 is 14 residues. The CDR3 loop reads CASSPNPTVNEQFF. The CDR3 nucleotides read TGTGCCAGCAGCCCAAATCCGACGGTTAATGAGCAGTTCTTC.

This chain joins TRBV27 and TRBJ2-7; D may match TRBD1 or TRBD2 (5 bases each). CDR3 length: 18 amino acids. Trimming shortened V by 1 base and J by 2 bases, and 21 bases separated the two germline ends. Germline CDR1 is MNHEY and CDR2 is SMNVEV (reference sequence). The CDR3 loop reads CASSLYYHERDGAYEQYF. CDR3 DNA: TGTGCCAGCAGTTTATATTACCACGAGAGGGACGGAGCCTACGAGCAGTACTTC.

This chain links TRBV20-1 with TRBJ2-1; 8 bases fit TRBD2. The CDR3 is 15 residues long. After removal of 0 bases from V and 10 bases from J, the junction contained 11 bases not matched to a gene. CDR1 DFQATT and CDR2 SNEGSKA come from the germline V gene (reference sequence). The CDR3 DNA sequence: TGCAGTGCTAGAGATTACGGGGTAGCGGGACCGGAGCAGTTCTTC. This translates into CSARDYGVAGPEQFF.

The V gene is TRBV3-1, the J gene TRBJ2-3; 10 nucleotides match TRBD2. Germline loops: CDR1 LGHDT, CDR2 YNNKEL (reference sequence). CDR3 size: 16 residues. The V gene end was trimmed by 1 base and the J gene end by 0 bases; junction bases not matched to a gene: 1. CDR3: CASSQASGGSTDTQYF. CDR3 DNA: TGTGCCAGCAGCCAAGCTAGCGGGGGAAGCACAGATACGCAGTATTTT.

The V call is TRBV13, the J call TRBJ2-1; 11 bases are shared with TRBD2. Looked up from germline, CDR1 is PRHDT and CDR2 is FYEKMQ (reference sequence). V lost 11 bases to trimming and J lost 6 bases; unmatched junction nucleotides: 6. The CDR3 contains 13 residues. The CDR3 loop reads CACPGTSGNEQFF. The DNA for the CDR3 is TGTGCCTGTCCCGGGACTAGCGGCAATGAGCAGTTCTTC.

This chain uses TRBV6-5 with TRBJ2-1; unclear D gene. V was cut by 5 bases and J by 4 bases, with 12 bases left in between. The CDR3 has 14 residues. From germline, CDR1 is MNHEY and CDR2 SVGAGI. DNA of the CDR3: TGTGCCAGCAGTATGGGCCAGGCTTACAATGAGCAGTTCTTC. Protein: CASSMGQAYNEQFF.

The chain recombines TRBV6-5 with TRBJ2-3; 7 nucleotides line up with TRBD1. Germline CDR1 is MNHEY and CDR2 is SVGAGI. The trim removed 10 bases at V and 2 bases at J, leaving 9 bases unmatched. The CDR3 totals 14 residues. In DNA, the CDR3 is TGTGCCACCAACCGGGACAGCCTCACAGATACGCAGTATTTT. Amino acid sequence: CATNRDSLTDTQYF.

The chain combines TRBV29-1 with TRBJ2-7; 9 bases fit TRBD1. This CDR3 region has 16 residues. CDR1 and CDR2 (germline): SQVTM, ANQGSEA. The J segment lost 4 bases and the V segment lost 0 bases, leaving 10 bases of the junction unmatched. CDR3 sequence: CSVEDETGGVVYEQYF. Written as DNA, the CDR3 is TGCAGCGTTGAAGACGAGACAGGGGGGGTGGTTTACGAGCAGTACTTC.

The J gene is TRBJ1-2, the V gene TRBV29-1, with 9 bases identical to TRBD1. The CDR3 runs to 13 residues. Germline CDR1 is SQVTM and CDR2 is ANQGSEA. The trim removed 6 bases at V and 2 bases at J, leaving 4 bases unmatched. The CDR3 region has the DNA TGCAGCGTGACGGGACAGGGAAACTATGGCTACACCTTC. This translates into CSVTGQGNYGYTF.

With regard to this clonotype: One junction end disagrees with the germline gene, perhaps due to a read error. Here the CDR3 reads CASSLEAGGGGEQFF. CDR3 DNA: TGTGCTAGCAGCTTAGAAGCGGGAGGTGGTGGTGAGCAGTTCTTC. J is TRBJ2-1 and V is TRBV7-7; 9 bases are shared with TRBD2. The CDR3 runs 15 residues. Germline lookup yields CDR1 SSHAT and CDR2 FNYEAQ (reference sequence).

This clonotype was seen once. V and J are TRBV3-1 and TRBJ2-1, with D perhaps matching TRBD2 (5 bases). The CDR3 loop spans 15 amino acids. The germline CDR1 and CDR2 sequences are LGHDT and YNNKEL (reference sequence). Trimming left V 1 base short and J 2 bases short, with 9 bases between. Written as DNA, the CDR3 is TGTGCCAGCAGCCAAGGGACTGCCACCTACAATGAGCAGTTCTTC. Protein product: CASSQGTATYNEQFF.

This chain connects TRBV15 to TRBJ2-2; TRBD2 aligns across 13 bases. Germline V gene lookup returns CDR1 LNHNV and CDR2 YYDKDF (reference sequence). There are 14 residues in the CDR3. V trimming: 6 bases; J trimming: 8 bases; junction bases outside the gene matches: 3. This CDR3 reads CATSGTSGAGELFF. CDR3 in DNA: TGTGCCACCAGTGGGACTAGCGGGGCTGGGGAGCTGTTTTTT.

This sequence joins TRBV13 and TRBJ2-7; 11 positions match TRBD2. Germline V gene sequence: CDR1 PRHDT, CDR2 FYEKMQ (reference sequence). CDR3 length: 16 residues. With V trimmed by 6 bases and J by 6 bases, 13 bases remained unmatched. Written as DNA, the CDR3 is TGTGCCAGCAGTCAACCTAGCGGGGGGCCCGCCCCCGAGCAGTACTTC. Encoded protein: CASSQPSGGPAPEQYF.

This clonotype has at least ten counts. CDR3 loop: CASSFGETQYF. In DNA, the CDR3 is TGTGCCAGCAGTTTTGGGGAGACCCAGTACTTC. The chain couples TRBV12-3 or TRBV12-4 to TRBJ2-5; D unclear. The CDR3 contains 11 residues. V dropped 3 bases and J dropped 5 bases, with 4 bases sitting between them.

V and J are TRBV7-9 and TRBJ2-7; no reliable D call. From germline, CDR1 is SEHNR and CDR2 FQNEAQ (reference sequence). This CDR3 has 11 residues. Trimming stripped 5 bases from V and 6 bases from J, with 8 bases between. The CDR3: CASSSQGEQYF. The CDR3 DNA follows: TGTGCCAGCAGCAGCCAAGGCGAGCAGTACTTC.

The chain carries TRBV29-1 and TRBJ1-2; D is unclear. CDR1 and CDR2 from the germline V gene are SQVTM and ANQGSEA. V was cut by 1 base and J by 4 bases, with 7 bases left in between. The CDR3 is made up of 12 amino acids. The chain's CDR3 is CSVEAEAYGYTF. As DNA, the CDR3 is TGCAGCGTTGAAGCCGAGGCCTATGGCTACACCTTC.

The V gene is TRBV7-9, the J gene TRBJ1-2, with D perhaps TRBD1 (5 bases). The CDR3 is 14 amino acids. CDR1 is SEHNR, CDR2 FQNEAQ, per germline (reference sequence). The V end was cut by 5 bases, the J end by 7 bases, with 17 bases between. In DNA form, the CDR3 reads TGTGCCAGCAGCCACCGGGACCTCATAGGTGGCTACACCTTC. Amino acids: CASSHRDLIGGYTF. Variable domain in full (rest from reference TRBV7-9 and TRBJ1-2): DTGVSQNPRHKITKRGQNVTFRCDPISEHNRLYWYRQTLGQGPEFLTYFQNEAQLEKSRLLSDRFSAERPKGSFSTLEIQRTEQGDSAMYLCASSHRDLIGGYTFGSGTRLTVV.

V usage is TRBV20-1 and J usage is TRBJ2-6, with D possibly called TRBD1 or TRBD2 (5 bases each). This CDR3 has 13 residues. Germline lookup yields CDR1 DFQATT and CDR2 SNEGSKA (reference sequence). The V end was cut by 6 bases, the J end by 2 bases, with 8 bases between. In nucleotides, the CDR3 is TGCAGTGCGGGGGACCCTGGGGCCAACGTCCTGACTTTC. Translated, it gives CSAGDPGANVLTF.

The chain combines TRBV6-6 with TRBJ2-3; D unclear. With 6 bases removed from V and 4 bases from J, the gap between germline ends came to 11 bases. The germline V gene has CDR1 MNHNY and CDR2 SVGAGI (reference sequence). CDR3 length: 13 amino acids. The CDR3 DNA reads TGTGCCAGCAGCTTTACGTGGCCAGATACGCAGTATTTT. It encodes CASSFTWPDTQYF.